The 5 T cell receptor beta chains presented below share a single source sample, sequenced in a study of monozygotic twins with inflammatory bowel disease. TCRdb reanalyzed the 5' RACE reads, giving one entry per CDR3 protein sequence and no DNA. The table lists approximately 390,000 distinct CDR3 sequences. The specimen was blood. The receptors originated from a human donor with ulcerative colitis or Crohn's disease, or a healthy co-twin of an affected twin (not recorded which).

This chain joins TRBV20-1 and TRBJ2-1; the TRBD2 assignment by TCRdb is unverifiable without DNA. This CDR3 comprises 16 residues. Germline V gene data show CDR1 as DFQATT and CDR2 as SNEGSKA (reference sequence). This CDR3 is CSASTSGGEAYNEQFF.

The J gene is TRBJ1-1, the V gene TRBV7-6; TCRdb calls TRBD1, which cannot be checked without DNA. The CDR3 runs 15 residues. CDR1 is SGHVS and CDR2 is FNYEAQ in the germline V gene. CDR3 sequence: CASSLMSRGNTEAFF. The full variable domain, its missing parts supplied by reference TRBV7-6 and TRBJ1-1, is GAGVSQSPRYKVTKRGQDVALRCDPISGHVSLYWYRQALGQGPEFLTYFNYEAQQDKSGLPNDRFSAERPEGSISTLTIQRTEQRDSAMYRCASSLMSRGNTEAFFGQGTRLTVV.

The CDR3 loop reads CASSYGRVEDTQYF. V is TRBV6-5 and J is TRBJ2-3. The CDR3 extends over 14 amino acids. Germline CDR1 is MNHEY and CDR2 is SVGAGI.

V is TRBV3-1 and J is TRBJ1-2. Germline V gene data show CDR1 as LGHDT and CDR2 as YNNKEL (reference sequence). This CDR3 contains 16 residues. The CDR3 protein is CASSSMASERYYGYTF.

The CDR3 loop is CSASGVEKGRNTEAFF. This chain connects TRBV20-1 to TRBJ1-1; TCRdb selects TRBD1, and the lack of DNA leaves this call unchecked. This CDR3 is built from 16 residues. Germline assignment: CDR1 DFQATT and CDR2 SNEGSKA (reference sequence).